The clone carrying this T cell receptor beta chain has just one count. Its antigen is as yet unknown. The data were obtained in a study of cytomegalovirus exposure and HLA in healthy donors. Donors were drawn from the approximately 120-subject validation cohort, separate from the approximately 700-subject first cohort. Study-level findings and limits: Cytomegalovirus-associated TCR beta chains were listed, numbering 164. Rarity characterized most TCR sequences, yet some public TCRs appeared in many donors.

Trimming removed 3 bases at V and 4 bases at J, with 6 bases between. There are 12 residues in the CDR3. Germline V gene lookup returns CDR1 MDHEN and CDR2 SYDVKM. Assay: immunoSEQ multiplex PCR; the TCRdb copy retains only in-frame clones and omits some. The sample has 210,000 or so clones, around 88% seen once. This TCR was sampled from a woman younger than 30 in good health and CMV-seronegative. Specimen: PBMCs. The V gene is TRBV28, the J gene TRBJ1-1; D gene unclear. CDR3: CASSFRSTEAFF. Here the CDR3 DNA reads TGTGCCAGCAGTTTCCGGAGCACTGAAGCTTTCTTT.